This TCR beta chain was sequenced for a study of blood T cell repertoires in COVID-19. CDR1 is LGHNA, CDR2 YSLEER, per germline. Trimming took 0 bases from V and 4 from J, leaving 13 bases between them. The CDR3 is 15 residues long. Methods used by the authors: Cell counts per sample came from amplifying reference gene primers. Sequenced by immunoSEQ multiplex PCR; TCRdb stores in-frame clones only, minus some. That table furnishes V, J and clone size, whereas the DNA furnished D and trimming. The table includes 80,000 or so clones, 77% detected once. The rearrangement joins TRBV4-3 to TRBJ2-7, with D perhaps matching TRBD1 (5 bases). The sequenced sample consisted of peripheral blood. This receptor was identified in a human donor in a cohort sampled during active COVID-19. CDR3 in amino acids: CASSQDRQGQYEQYF. The CDR3 coding sequence is TGCGCCAGCAGCCAAGATCGGCAGGGTCAGTACGAGCAGTACTTC.